This T cell receptor beta chain was identified in a study of breast tumors, draining lymph nodes, adjacent tissues. Overall study results and limits: Compared with basal-like, luminal-like tumors shared significantly more repertoire with nontumor tissue. Tumor repertoires ranked between lymph nodes and nontumor tissue in diversity, with V and J gene preferences. Findings are consistent with lymph node origin and intratumoral expansion of most tumor T cells. Tumor T cell lymph node origin was a supported hypothesis, not proven.

Breast cancer patients provided tissue from their axillary draining lymph nodes. This clonotype was found many times. Its cognate antigen is unknown. Germline values: CDR1 SGHNT, CDR2 YYREEE (reference sequence). V was cut by 4 bases and J by 3 bases, with 17 bases left in between. The CDR3 is 15 amino acids. One entry per CDR3 protein results from TCRdb running MiXCR on the multiplex PCR reads. The data hold 150,000 to 200,000 distinct CDR3 sequences, with about 33% observed a single time. Material: axillary lymph node tissue. The rearrangement uses TRBV5-4 and TRBJ2-7; either TRBD1 or TRBD2 may fit D (6 bases each). This receptor was taken from a female donor with breast cancer. Some clones in this sample may be carry-over from other donors' samples. The CDR3 DNA is TGTGCCAGCAGCCGGGGGCCGGAGATCGACTACGAGCAGTACTTC. Translation: CASSRGPEIDYEQYF. Combining the CDR3 with reference TRBV5-4 and TRBJ2-7 gives the whole variable domain ETGVTQSPTHLIKTRGQQVTLRCSSQSGHNTVSWYQQALGQGPQFIFQYYREEENGRGNFPPRFSGLQFPNYSSELNVNALELDDSALYLCASSRGPEIDYEQYFGPGTRLTVT.